This T cell receptor (beta chain) was found in a study of shared clonotypes between healthy human individuals. About the research overall: A couple of women and a few men aged 18 to 49 made up the donors. Three CD4 naive, three CD4 memory, two CD8 naive and one CD8 memory plate were used per donor.

The germline CDR1 and CDR2 sequences are GTSNPN and SVGIG (reference sequence). The CDR3 contains 14 residues. Trimming removed 2 bases at V and 5 bases at J, with 16 bases between. The assay was immunoSEQ multiplex PCR, and TCRdb's table has in-frame clones only and misses some. The table shows about 800,000 clones, with 90% to 98% occurring only once. CD45RO-negative, CCR7-selected cells formed the naive CD8 fraction, which excluded terminally differentiated effector memory CD45RA+ cells. The chain carries TRBV30 and TRBJ2-7; D unresolved. This clonotype was obtained from a man aged 30-40 years in good health. Sequenced sample: naive CD8+ T cells sorted from blood. The CDR3 loop is CAWSKIGVPHEQYF. As DNA, the CDR3 is TGTGCCTGGAGTAAAATTGGGGTTCCCCACGAGCAGTACTTC.